This record covers a single T cell receptor (beta chain). Its antigen is as yet unknown. Prepared TCR beta cDNA libraries contained unique molecular identifiers. TCRdb reprocessed the PCR reads with MiXCR, giving one entry per CDR3 protein. The table shows hundreds of thousands of distinct CDR3 sequences, with roughly 46% occurring only once. The data stem from a study of post-analysis software for immune sequencing data. Overall study context: The courses of disease that were included comprised relapsing-remitting, secondary progressive and progressive-relapsing multiple sclerosis. General study points: When patients were compared with controls, a handful of TRBV segments were more frequent, TRBV5-6, TRBV5-1 and TRBV20-1 among them. Those with multiple sclerosis, the patient group, showed significantly lower normalized Chao1 diversity than controls. Same-batch preparations were strongly co-clustered by F measure.

The CDR3 contains 15 residues. V was shortened by 1 base and J by 5 bases, with 12 bases between the two germline ends. Germline V gives CDR1 PRHDT, CDR2 FYEKMQ (reference sequence). The chain couples TRBV13 to TRBJ1-5; D gene uncertain. The sequencing input was blood. This TCR was sampled from a girl aged 5 to 17 with multiple sclerosis. As DNA, the CDR3 is TGTGCCAGCAGCTTAGCGGCGGGTGGGGATCAGCCCCAGCATTTT. Its protein product is CASSLAAGGDQPQHF.